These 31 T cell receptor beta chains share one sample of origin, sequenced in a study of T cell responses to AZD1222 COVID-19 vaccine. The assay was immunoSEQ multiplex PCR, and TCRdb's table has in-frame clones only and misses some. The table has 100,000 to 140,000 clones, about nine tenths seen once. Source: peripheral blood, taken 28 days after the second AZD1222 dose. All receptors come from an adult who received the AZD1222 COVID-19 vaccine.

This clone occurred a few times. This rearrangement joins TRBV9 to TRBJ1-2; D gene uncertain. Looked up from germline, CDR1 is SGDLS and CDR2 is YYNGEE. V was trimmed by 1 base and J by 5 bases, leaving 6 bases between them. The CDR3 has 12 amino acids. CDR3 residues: CASSVTPYGYTF. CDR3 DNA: TGTGCCAGCAGCGTAACTCCTTATGGCTACACCTTC.

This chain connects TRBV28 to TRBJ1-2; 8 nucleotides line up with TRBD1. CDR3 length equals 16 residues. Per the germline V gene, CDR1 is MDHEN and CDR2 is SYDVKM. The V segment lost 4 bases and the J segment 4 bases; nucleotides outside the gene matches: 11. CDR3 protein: CASSSSKQGVIYGYTF. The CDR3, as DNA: TGTGCCAGCAGTTCCTCGAAACAGGGGGTCATCTATGGCTACACCTTC.

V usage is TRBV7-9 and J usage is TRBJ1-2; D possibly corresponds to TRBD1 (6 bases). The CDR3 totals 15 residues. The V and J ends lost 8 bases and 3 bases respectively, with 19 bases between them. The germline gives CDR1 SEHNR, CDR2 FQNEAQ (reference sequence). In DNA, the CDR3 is TGTGCCAGCCCCTTAGTCTCAGGGGAACACTATGGCTACACCTTC. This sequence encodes CASPLVSGEHYGYTF.

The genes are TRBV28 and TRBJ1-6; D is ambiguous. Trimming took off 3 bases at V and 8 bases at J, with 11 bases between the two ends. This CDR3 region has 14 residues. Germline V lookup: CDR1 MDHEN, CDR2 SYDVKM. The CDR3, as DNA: TGTGCCAGCAGTTTTAGGGAGGCTCATTCACCCCTCCACTTT. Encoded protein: CASSFREAHSPLHF.

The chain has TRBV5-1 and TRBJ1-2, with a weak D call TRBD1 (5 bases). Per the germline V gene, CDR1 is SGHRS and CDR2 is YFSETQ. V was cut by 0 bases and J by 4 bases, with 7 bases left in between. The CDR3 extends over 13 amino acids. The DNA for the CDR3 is TGCGCCAGCAGCTTGGGACAGCCCTATGGCTACACCTTC. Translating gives CASSLGQPYGYTF.

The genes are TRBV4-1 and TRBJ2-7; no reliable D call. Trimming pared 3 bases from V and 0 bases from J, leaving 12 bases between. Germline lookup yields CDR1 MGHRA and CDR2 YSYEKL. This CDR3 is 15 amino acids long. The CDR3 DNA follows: TGCGCCAGCAGCCACATTTTCTTGAGCTCCTACGAGCAGTACTTC. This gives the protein CASSHIFLSSYEQYF.

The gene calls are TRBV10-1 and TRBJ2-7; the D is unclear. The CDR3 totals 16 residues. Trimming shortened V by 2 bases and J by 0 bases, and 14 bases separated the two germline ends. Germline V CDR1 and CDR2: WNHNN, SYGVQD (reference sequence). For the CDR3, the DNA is TGCGCCAGCAGTGAGACGAAGGACCGTCCCTCCTACGAGCAGTACTTC. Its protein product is CASSETKDRPSYEQYF.

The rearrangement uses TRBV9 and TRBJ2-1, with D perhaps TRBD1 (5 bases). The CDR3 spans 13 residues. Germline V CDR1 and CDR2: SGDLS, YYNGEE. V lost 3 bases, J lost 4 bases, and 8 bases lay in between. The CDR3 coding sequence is TGTGCCAGCAGCGAGGACATATACAATGAGCAGTTCTTC. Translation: CASSEDIYNEQFF.

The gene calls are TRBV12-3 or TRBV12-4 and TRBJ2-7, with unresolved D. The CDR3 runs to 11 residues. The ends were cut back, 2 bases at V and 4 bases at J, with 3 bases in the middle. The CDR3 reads CASSLYYEQYF. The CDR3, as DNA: TGTGCCAGCAGTTTATATTACGAGCAGTACTTC.

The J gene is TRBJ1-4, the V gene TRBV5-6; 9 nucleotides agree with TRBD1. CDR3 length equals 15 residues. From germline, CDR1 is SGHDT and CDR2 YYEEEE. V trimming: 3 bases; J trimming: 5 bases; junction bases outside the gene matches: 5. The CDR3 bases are TGTGCCAGCAGCTCTACCGGGACAGGGAATGAAAAACTGTTTTTT. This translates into CASSSTGTGNEKLFF.

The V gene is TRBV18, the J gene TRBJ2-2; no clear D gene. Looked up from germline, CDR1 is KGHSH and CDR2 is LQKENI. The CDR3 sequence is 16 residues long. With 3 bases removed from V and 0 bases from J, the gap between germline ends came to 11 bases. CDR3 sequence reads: CASSPDIFSNTGELFF. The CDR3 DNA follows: TGTGCCAGCTCACCTGACATATTTTCGAACACCGGGGAGCTGTTTTTT.

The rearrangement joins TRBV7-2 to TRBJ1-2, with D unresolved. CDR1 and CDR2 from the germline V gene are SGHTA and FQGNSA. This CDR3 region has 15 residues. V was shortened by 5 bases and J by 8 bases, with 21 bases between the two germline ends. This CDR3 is CASSLDMSADLGYTF. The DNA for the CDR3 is TGTGCCAGCAGCCTCGATATGTCCGCTGATTTAGGCTACACCTTC. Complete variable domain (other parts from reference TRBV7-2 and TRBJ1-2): GAGVSQSPSNKVTEKGKDVELRCDPISGHTALYWYRQSLGQGLEFLIYFQGNSAPDKSGLPSDRFSAERTGGSVSTLTIQRTQQEDSAVYLCASSLDMSADLGYTFGSGTRLTVV.

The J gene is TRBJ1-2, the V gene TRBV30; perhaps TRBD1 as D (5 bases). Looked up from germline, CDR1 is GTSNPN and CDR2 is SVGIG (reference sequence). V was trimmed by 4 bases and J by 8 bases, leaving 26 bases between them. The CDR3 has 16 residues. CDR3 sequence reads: CAWIRKRDGRRGGYTF. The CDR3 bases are TGTGCCTGGATCAGAAAACGGGACGGACGAAGGGGCGGCTACACCTTC.

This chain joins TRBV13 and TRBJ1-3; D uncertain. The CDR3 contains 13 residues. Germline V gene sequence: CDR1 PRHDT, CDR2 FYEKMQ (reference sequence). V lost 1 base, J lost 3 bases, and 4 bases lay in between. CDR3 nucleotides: TGTGCCAGCAGCTTAGACGATGGAAACACCATATATTTT. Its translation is CASSLDDGNTIYF.

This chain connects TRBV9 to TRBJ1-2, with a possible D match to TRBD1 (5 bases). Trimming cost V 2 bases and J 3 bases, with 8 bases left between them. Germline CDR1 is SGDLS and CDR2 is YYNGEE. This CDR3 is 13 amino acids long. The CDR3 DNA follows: TGTGCCAGCAGCGTTGGAGGGGACTATGGCTACACCTTC. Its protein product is CASSVGGDYGYTF.

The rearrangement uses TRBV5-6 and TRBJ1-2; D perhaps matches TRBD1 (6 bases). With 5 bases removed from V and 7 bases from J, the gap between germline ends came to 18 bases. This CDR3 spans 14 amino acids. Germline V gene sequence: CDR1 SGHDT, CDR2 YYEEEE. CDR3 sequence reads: CASSPRWGAFGYTF. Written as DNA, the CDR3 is TGTGCCAGCAGTCCCCGGTGGGGGGCGTTTGGCTACACCTTC.

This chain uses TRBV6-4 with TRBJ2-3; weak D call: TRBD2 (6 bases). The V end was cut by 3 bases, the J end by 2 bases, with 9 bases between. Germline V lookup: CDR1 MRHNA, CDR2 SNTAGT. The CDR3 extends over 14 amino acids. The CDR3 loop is CASSDGGATDTQYF. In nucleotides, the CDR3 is TGTGCCAGCAGTGATGGCGGGGCCACAGATACGCAGTATTTT.

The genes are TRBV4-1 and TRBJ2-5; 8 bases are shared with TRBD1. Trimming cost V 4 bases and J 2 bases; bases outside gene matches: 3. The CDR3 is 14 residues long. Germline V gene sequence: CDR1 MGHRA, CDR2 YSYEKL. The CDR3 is CASSPDRAQETQYF. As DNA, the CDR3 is TGCGCCAGCAGCCCGGACAGGGCTCAAGAGACCCAGTACTTC.

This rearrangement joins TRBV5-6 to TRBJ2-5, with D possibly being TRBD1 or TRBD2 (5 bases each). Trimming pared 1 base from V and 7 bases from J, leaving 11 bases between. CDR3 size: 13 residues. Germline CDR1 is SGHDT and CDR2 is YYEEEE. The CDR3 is CASSLIRGATQYF. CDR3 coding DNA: TGTGCCAGCAGCTTGATTAGAGGGGCGACCCAGTACTTC.

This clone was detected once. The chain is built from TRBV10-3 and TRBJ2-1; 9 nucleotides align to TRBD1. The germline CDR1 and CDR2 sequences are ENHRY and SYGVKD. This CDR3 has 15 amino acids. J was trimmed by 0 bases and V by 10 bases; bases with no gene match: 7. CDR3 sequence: CATMDRGGSYNEQFF. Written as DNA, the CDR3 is TGTGCCACAATGGACAGGGGAGGCTCCTACAATGAGCAGTTCTTC.

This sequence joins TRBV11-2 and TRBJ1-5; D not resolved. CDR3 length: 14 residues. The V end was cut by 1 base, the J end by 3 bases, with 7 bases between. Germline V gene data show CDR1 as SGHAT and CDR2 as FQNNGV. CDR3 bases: TGTGCCAGCAGCTTAGGTGGCAACAATCAGCCCCAGCATTTT. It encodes CASSLGGNNQPQHF.

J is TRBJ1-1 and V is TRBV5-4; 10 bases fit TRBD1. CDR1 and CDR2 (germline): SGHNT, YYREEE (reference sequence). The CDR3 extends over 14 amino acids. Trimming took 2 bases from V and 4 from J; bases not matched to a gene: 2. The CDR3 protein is CASSLDRGLTEAFF. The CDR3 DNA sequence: TGTGCCAGCAGCTTAGACAGGGGGCTCACTGAAGCTTTCTTT.

The chain's CDR3 is CASSFTNSPLHF. The DNA for the CDR3 is TGTGCCAGCAGCTTTACTAATTCACCCCTCCACTTT. The V and J genes are TRBV7-9 and TRBJ1-6; D gene unclear. CDR3 size: 12 residues. Trimming pared 3 bases from V and 6 bases from J, leaving 3 bases between. Germline lookup yields CDR1 SEHNR and CDR2 FQNEAQ (reference sequence).

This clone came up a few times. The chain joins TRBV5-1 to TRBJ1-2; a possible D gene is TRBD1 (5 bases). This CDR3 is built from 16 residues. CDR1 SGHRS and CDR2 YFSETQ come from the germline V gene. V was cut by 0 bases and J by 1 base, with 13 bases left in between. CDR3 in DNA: TGCGCCAGCAGCTTGGTACCAGGGCGAGATAACTATGGCTACACCTTC. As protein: CASSLVPGRDNYGYTF.

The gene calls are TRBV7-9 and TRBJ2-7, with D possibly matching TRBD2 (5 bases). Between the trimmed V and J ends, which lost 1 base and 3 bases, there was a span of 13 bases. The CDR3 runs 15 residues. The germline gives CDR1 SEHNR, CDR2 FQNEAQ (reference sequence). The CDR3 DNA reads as TGTGCCAGCAGCTTAGTGCGCTCGGGGTTCTACGAGCAGTACTTC. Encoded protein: CASSLVRSGFYEQYF. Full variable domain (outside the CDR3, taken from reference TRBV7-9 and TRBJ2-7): DTGVSQNPRHKITKRGQNVTFRCDPISEHNRLYWYRQTLGQGPEFLTYFQNEAQLEKSRLLSDRFSAERPKGSFSTLEIQRTEQGDSAMYLCASSLVRSGFYEQYFGPGTRLTVT.

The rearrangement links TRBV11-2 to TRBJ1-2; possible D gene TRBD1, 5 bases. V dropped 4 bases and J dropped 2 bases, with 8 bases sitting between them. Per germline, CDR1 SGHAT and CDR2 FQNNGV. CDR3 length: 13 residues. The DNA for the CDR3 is TGTGCCAGCAGCTACAAGGGGAACTATGGCTACACCTTC. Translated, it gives CASSYKGNYGYTF.

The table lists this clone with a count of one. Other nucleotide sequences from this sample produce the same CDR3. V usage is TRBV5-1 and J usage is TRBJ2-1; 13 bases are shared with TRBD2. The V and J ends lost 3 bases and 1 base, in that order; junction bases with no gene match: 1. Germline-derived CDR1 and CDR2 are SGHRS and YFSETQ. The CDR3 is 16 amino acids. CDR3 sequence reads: CASSWGLAGSYNEQFF. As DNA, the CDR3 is TGCGCCAGCAGCTGGGGACTAGCGGGATCCTACAATGAGCAGTTCTTC.

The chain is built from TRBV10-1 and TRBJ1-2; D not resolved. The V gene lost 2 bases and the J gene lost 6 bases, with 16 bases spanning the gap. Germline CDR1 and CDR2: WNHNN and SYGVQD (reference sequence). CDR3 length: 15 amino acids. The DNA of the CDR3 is TGCGCCAGCAGTGAGGGGGTGGGTGATTGGCATGGCTACACCTTC. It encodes CASSEGVGDWHGYTF.

This CDR3 reads CASRQGFNSPLHF. CDR3 nucleotide sequence: TGTGCCAGTCGACAGGGGTTCAATTCACCCCTCCACTTT. The V and J genes are TRBV27 and TRBJ1-6, with 8 nucleotides matching TRBD1. This CDR3 has 13 residues. From germline, CDR1 is MNHEY and CDR2 SMNVEV (reference sequence). V dropped 9 bases and J dropped 7; count of bases not matched to a gene: 5.

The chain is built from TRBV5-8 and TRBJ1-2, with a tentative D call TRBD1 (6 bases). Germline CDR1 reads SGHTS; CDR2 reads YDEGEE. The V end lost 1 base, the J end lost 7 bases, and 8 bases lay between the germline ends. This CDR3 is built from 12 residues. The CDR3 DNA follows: TGTGCCAGCAGCTTGACAGGGAGTGGCTACACCTTC. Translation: CASSLTGSGYTF.

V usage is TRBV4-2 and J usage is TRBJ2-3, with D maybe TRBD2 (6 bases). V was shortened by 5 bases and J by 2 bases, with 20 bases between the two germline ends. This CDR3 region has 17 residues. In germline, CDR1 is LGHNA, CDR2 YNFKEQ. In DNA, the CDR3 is TGTGCCAGCAGCACAACTTGGGACTCCCCCCCCACAGATACGCAGTATTTT. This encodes CASSTTWDSPPTDTQYF.